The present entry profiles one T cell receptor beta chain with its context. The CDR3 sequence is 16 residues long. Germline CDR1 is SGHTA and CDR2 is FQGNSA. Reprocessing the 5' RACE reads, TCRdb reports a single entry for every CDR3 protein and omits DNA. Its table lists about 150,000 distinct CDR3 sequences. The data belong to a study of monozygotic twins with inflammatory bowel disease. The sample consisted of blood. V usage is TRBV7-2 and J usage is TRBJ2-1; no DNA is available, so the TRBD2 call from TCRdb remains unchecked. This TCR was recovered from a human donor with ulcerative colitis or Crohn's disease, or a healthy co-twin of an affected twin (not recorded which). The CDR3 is CASSLALLARSNEQFF.